This T cell receptor (beta chain) was found in a study of blood T cell repertoires in COVID-19. From germline, CDR1 is MNHEY and CDR2 SMNVEV (reference sequence). The length of the CDR3 is 14 residues. V lost 2 bases, J lost 0 bases, and 5 bases lay in between. The protocol was immunoSEQ multiplex PCR, while the TCRdb copy is restricted to in-frame clones and leaves out a portion. The sample carries 80,000 to 130,000 clones, about 86% recorded once. The receptor's source is a woman between 50 and 59 years old who had recovered from COVID-19. The J gene is TRBJ1-3, the V gene TRBV27; no clear D gene. What was sequenced was PBMCs or T cells enriched from blood (not recorded which). CDR3: CASSLQASGNTIYF. CDR3 nucleotides: TGTGCCAGCAGTTTACAGGCCTCTGGAAACACCATATATTTT.